Below, 7 T cell receptor beta chains from the same sample are listed, as sequenced in a study of post-analysis software for immune sequencing data. These receptors have no known antigen. Study conclusions and caveats: Roughly 5 TRBV segments (TRBV5-6, TRBV5-1 and TRBV20-1 among them) occurred more frequently in patients than in controls.

TCR beta libraries were prepared from cDNA with unique molecular identifiers. TCRdb reprocessed the PCR reads via MiXCR and lists one record per CDR3 protein. The sample has about 820,000 distinct CDR3 sequences; about 50% are singletons. Source material: blood. These receptors were taken from a girl aged 5 to 17 with multiple sclerosis.

This chain connects TRBV6-6 to TRBJ2-7; D may be TRBD1 (6 bases). CDR1 is MNHNY and CDR2 is SVGAGI in the germline V gene (reference sequence). V was shortened by 6 bases and J by 3 bases, with 12 bases between the two germline ends. CDR3 length: 13 residues. The CDR3 sequence is CASRSGDHYEQYF. CDR3 nucleotides: TGTGCCAGCAGGTCAGGGGATCACTACGAGCAGTACTTC.

Only a few counts were recorded for this clonotype. The V call is TRBV6-5, the J call TRBJ2-5; D is tentatively TRBD1 or TRBD2 (5 bases each). Germline V gene data show CDR1 as MNHEY and CDR2 as SVGAGI. CDR3 length: 15 amino acids. Trimming removed 0 bases at V and 2 bases at J, with 10 bases between. The CDR3 here is CASSYSGTEQETQYF. The DNA for the CDR3 is TGTGCCAGCAGTTACTCGGGGACGGAGCAAGAGACCCAGTACTTC.

In its sample, this clonotype was seen a few times. The chain is built from TRBV5-1 and TRBJ1-4; 7 bases align to TRBD1. The CDR3 covers 14 residues. V gave up 4 bases and J gave up 8 bases; unmatched junction bases: 8. Germline values: CDR1 SGHRS, CDR2 YFSETQ. The CDR3 sequence is CASSARDSGEKLFF. The CDR3 DNA reads as TGCGCCAGCAGCGCCCGGGACAGCGGCGAAAAACTGTTTTTT.

In its sample, this clonotype was seen a few times. V and J are TRBV29-1 and TRBJ1-2, with D possibly TRBD1 on 6 matching bases. This CDR3 region has 14 residues. Germline V gives CDR1 SQVTM, CDR2 ANQGSEA. V was clipped by 5 bases and J by 6 bases, with 19 bases between them. The CDR3 coding sequence is TGCAGCGTTCCCGGTGACAGGCCGCTTCATGGCTACACCTTC. This codes for CSVPGDRPLHGYTF.

V gene TRBV5-1 combines with J gene TRBJ2-2; D remains ambiguous. The V gene's germline CDR1 is SGHRS and CDR2 YFSETQ. The CDR3 has 15 residues. The V gene lost 0 bases and the J gene lost 5 bases, with 11 bases spanning the gap. The CDR3 nucleotides are TGCGCCAGCAGCTTGGAGGGTCAGATTACCGGGGAGCTGTTTTTT. Residues: CASSLEGQITGELFF.

The rearrangement links TRBV7-9 to TRBJ2-1; 12 nucleotides match TRBD2. The better agreement between TRBJ2-7 and the DNA end casts doubt on the J call. In germline, CDR1 is SEHNR, CDR2 FQNEAQ (reference sequence). This CDR3 region has 17 residues. DNA of the CDR3: TGTGCCAGCAGCTCAAGACTAGCGGGAGTTTCCTACAATGAGCAGTACTTC. Its translation: CASSSRLAGVSYNEQYF.

The chain carries TRBV29-1 and TRBJ2-7, with 7 bases that match TRBD1. The length of the CDR3 is 14 residues. CDR1 and CDR2 from the germline V gene are SQVTM and ANQGSEA. V lost 5 bases to trimming and J lost 3 bases; unmatched junction nucleotides: 10. The CDR3 DNA is TGCAGCGTTCGGGCAGGGGGTCTCGGCTACGAGCAGTACTTC. Protein sequence: CSVRAGGLGYEQYF.